The next 25 T cell receptor beta chains were all read from a single sample in a study of shared clonotypes between healthy human individuals. Sequenced by immunoSEQ multiplex PCR; TCRdb stores in-frame clones only, minus some. In the table there are about 2.4 million clones, more than 85% of which are singletons. Sequencing input: naive CD4+ T cells from PBMCs. Subset reported: CD45RA+ positively selected. The receptors shown here come from a man between 18 and 35 years old in good health. Some clones in this sample may be carry-over from other donors' samples.

V and J are TRBV30 and TRBJ1-4; D possibly corresponds to TRBD1 (6 bases). Germline CDR1 GTSNPN, CDR2 SVGIG (reference sequence). Trimming took off 4 bases at V and 0 bases at J, with 12 bases between the two ends. The CDR3 is 15 residues long. Here the CDR3 reads CAWTDRPATNEKLFF. As DNA, the CDR3 is TGTGCCTGGACGGACAGACCCGCAACTAATGAAAAACTGTTTTTT.

The table lists this clone with a count of one. This same CDR3 is encoded by further DNA sequences in the sample. The chain uses TRBV4-1 and TRBJ1-5; D unresolved. The CDR3 has 13 amino acids. The V gene's germline CDR1 is MGHRA and CDR2 YSYEKL. V was shortened by 0 bases and J by 6 bases, with 6 bases between the two germline ends. This CDR3 reads CASSQDPSQPQHF. CDR3 nucleotides: TGCGCCAGCAGCCAAGATCCGTCTCAGCCCCAGCATTTT.

This chain links TRBV5-1 with TRBJ2-2; tentatively, D is TRBD1 or TRBD2 (5 bases each). This CDR3 region has 17 residues. V lost 0 bases and J 0 bases, leaving 12 bases between the germline ends. Germline CDR1 reads SGHRS; CDR2 reads YFSETQ. CDR3 bases: TGCGCCAGCAGCTTGGCCTTCGGGACGGCGAACACCGGGGAGCTGTTTTTT. This encodes CASSLAFGTANTGELFF.

This clone has only one observation. The chain joins TRBV6-1 to TRBJ2-7, with 7 positions matching TRBD1. Germline V CDR1 and CDR2: MNHNS, SASEGT. The CDR3 length is 15 residues. The V gene end was trimmed by 5 bases and the J gene end by 2 bases; junction bases not matched to a gene: 9. The CDR3 DNA sequence: TGTGCCAGCAGTCCCAAAGACAGGGCCGCCTACGAGCAGTACTTC. This translates into CASSPKDRAAYEQYF.

The rearrangement uses TRBV7-3 and TRBJ1-3; 7 nucleotides agree with TRBD1. V trimming: 5 bases; J trimming: 2 bases; junction bases outside the gene matches: 3. The CDR3 totals 14 residues. The germline V gene has CDR1 SGHTA and CDR2 FQGTGA. The CDR3 bases are TGTGCCAGCAGCCAGGGGGGAACTGGAAACACCATATATTTT. Translating gives CASSQGGTGNTIYF.

The chain uses TRBV25-1 and TRBJ1-4, with D uncertain. V was cut by 6 bases and J by 8 bases, with 16 bases left in between. CDR1 MGHDK and CDR2 SYGVNS come from the germline V gene. The CDR3 runs to 14 residues. The CDR3 coding sequence is TGTGCCAGCAGCCAAACCTCGGGCCGAGAAAAACTGTTTTTT. It specifies CASSQTSGREKLFF.

The rearrangement joins TRBV6-6 to TRBJ2-2, with 9 nucleotides matching TRBD1. After removal of 2 bases from V and 4 bases from J, the junction contained 5 bases not matched to a gene. CDR1 is MNHNY and CDR2 is SVGAGI in the germline V gene (reference sequence). The CDR3 is 16 amino acids. Here the CDR3 DNA reads TGTGCCAGCAGTTACGGGACAGGGTATGGCACCGGGGAGCTGTTTTTT. Encoded protein: CASSYGTGYGTGELFF.

The chain is built from TRBV7-9 and TRBJ1-1; no reliable D call. CDR3 length: 15 residues. Between the trimmed V and J ends, which lost 1 base and 3 bases, there was a span of 12 bases. CDR1 is SEHNR, CDR2 FQNEAQ, per germline (reference sequence). CDR3 DNA sequence: TGTGCCAGCAGCTTAGGATCCGGGAGGGACACTGAAGCTTTCTTT. Translating it yields CASSLGSGRDTEAFF.

The genes are TRBV6-6 and TRBJ2-7; D is undetermined. Trimming stripped 2 bases from V and 2 bases from J, with 13 bases between. The CDR3 extends over 15 amino acids. The germline V gene has CDR1 MNHNY and CDR2 SVGAGI (reference sequence). The CDR3 DNA reads as TGTGCCAGCAGTTACGCCAGCAGGTCTGCCTACGAGCAGTACTTC. Translated, it gives CASSYASRSAYEQYF.

Comments on this clone: The same CDR3 is also encoded by other DNA sequences in this sample. The chain recombines TRBV9 with TRBJ2-7; the D gene is possibly TRBD2 (6 bases). Looked up from germline, CDR1 is SGDLS and CDR2 is YYNGEE. This CDR3 is 13 amino acids long. Trimming stripped 0 bases from V and 7 bases from J, with 11 bases between. The DNA for the CDR3 is TGTGCCAGCAGCGTAGCGGGAGAGGGAGAGCAGTACTTC. This sequence encodes CASSVAGEGEQYF.

The J gene is TRBJ2-3, the V gene TRBV5-5, with D perhaps matching TRBD1 (5 bases). V was shortened by 2 bases and J by 5 bases, with 9 bases between the two germline ends. Germline CDR1 and CDR2: SGHKS and YYEKEE (reference sequence). The CDR3 length is 13 residues. The CDR3 coding sequence is TGTGCCAGCAGCTTTTCCACAGGAGATACGCAGTATTTT. As protein: CASSFSTGDTQYF.

The chain recombines TRBV28 with TRBJ2-7; TRBD1 matches at 11 bases. The length of the CDR3 is 13 residues. V lost 9 bases to trimming and J lost 4 bases; unmatched junction nucleotides: 5. From germline, CDR1 is MDHEN and CDR2 SYDVKM. As DNA, the CDR3 is TGTGCCAGTTACCGGGACAGGGGGTACGAGCAGTACTTC. Translating it yields CASYRDRGYEQYF.

Concerning this clone: This specimen includes other DNA sequences encoding the same CDR3. The chain recombines TRBV5-1 with TRBJ1-4, with D perhaps matching TRBD1 (5 bases). The CDR3 loop spans 15 amino acids. Trimming shortened V by 4 bases and J by 2 bases, and 12 bases separated the two germline ends. Looked up from germline, CDR1 is SGHRS and CDR2 is YFSETQ. Here the CDR3 reads CASSPLGGTNEKLFF. CDR3 nucleotide sequence: TGCGCCAGCAGCCCCCTGGGGGGGACTAATGAAAAACTGTTTTTT.

CDR3 bases: TGTGCCAGCAGTCTCGGACAGGGTTTGATGACTAATGAAAAACTGTTTTTT. Translated, it gives CASSLGQGLMTNEKLFF. The rearrangement uses TRBV28 and TRBJ1-4; 8 nucleotides agree with TRBD1. The germline CDR1 and CDR2 sequences are MDHEN and SYDVKM. J gave up 2 bases and V 5 bases, and 10 bases lay outside the gene matches. This CDR3 comprises 17 residues.

As concerns this clone: The same CDR3 also results from other DNA sequences found in this sample. This chain's CDR3 is CASSASGGTDTQYF. The CDR3 DNA follows: TGTGCCAGCAGCGCCAGTGGGGGCACAGATACGCAGTATTTT. This chain uses TRBV9 with TRBJ2-3, with D unclear. V lost 3 bases and J 1 base, leaving 9 bases between the germline ends. Per the germline V gene, CDR1 is SGDLS and CDR2 is YYNGEE. CDR3 length equals 14 residues.

The chain recombines TRBV19 with TRBJ2-3; 12 bases align to TRBD2. The J segment lost 2 bases and the V segment lost 8 bases, leaving 2 bases of the junction unmatched. Germline assignment: CDR1 LNHDA and CDR2 SQIVND (reference sequence). The CDR3 length is 14 residues. The CDR3 coding sequence is TGTGCCAGTTCTAGCGGGAGGGCCACAGATACGCAGTATTTT. Its protein is CASSSGRATDTQYF.

V and J are TRBV5-8 and TRBJ2-3; 8 nucleotides agree with TRBD2. Germline CDR1 SGHTS, CDR2 YDEGEE. The V and J ends lost 0 bases and 0 bases, in that order; junction bases with no gene match: 6. This CDR3 region has 17 residues. The CDR3 nucleotides read TGTGCCAGCAGCTTGGCGCCACTAGCGGCTAGCACAGATACGCAGTATTTT. Translating it yields CASSLAPLAASTDTQYF.

The chain uses TRBV7-2 and TRBJ1-2; D is unresolved. The CDR3 extends over 14 amino acids. Germline-derived CDR1 and CDR2 are SGHTA and FQGNSA. V was clipped by 3 bases and J by 4 bases, with 12 bases between them. For the CDR3, the DNA is TGTGCCAGCAGCTTGACTTCGAGGCCCTATGGCTACACCTTC. Residues: CASSLTSRPYGYTF.

This clone was detected once. The CDR3 DNA follows: TGTGCCAGCAACTCGGGGTCTAGCGGGAAAAACATTCAGTACTTC. It is translated as CASNSGSSGKNIQYF. The rearrangement links TRBV6-5 to TRBJ2-4, with 8 bases aligning to TRBD2. The CDR3 is 15 residues long. After removal of 7 bases from V and 4 bases from J, the junction contained 9 bases not matched to a gene. Per germline, CDR1 MNHEY and CDR2 SVGAGI.

As for this clone: The identical CDR3 is also encoded by other nucleotide sequences in the sample. The chain is built from TRBV29-1 and TRBJ2-7; the match to TRBD1 covers 7 bases. The ends lost 2 bases at V and 4 bases at J; junction bases unmatched: 5. Germline CDR1 is SQVTM and CDR2 is ANQGSEA. The CDR3 covers 13 residues. As DNA, the CDR3 is TGCAGCGTTGAAAGGGGGCAAGGGTACGAGCAGTACTTC. The encoded protein is CSVERGQGYEQYF.

This clone was observed once. V usage is TRBV30 and J usage is TRBJ2-3; D tentatively fits TRBD1 or TRBD2 (6 bases each). Germline-derived CDR1 and CDR2 are GTSNPN and SVGIG (reference sequence). The V end was cut by 0 bases, the J end by 1 base, with 11 bases between. This CDR3 contains 15 residues. The CDR3 DNA follows: TGTGCCTGGAGTGTTTTGGGGGGCGGCACAGATACGCAGTATTTT. It codes for CAWSVLGGGTDTQYF.

This chain connects TRBV19 to TRBJ1-1, with D tentatively TRBD1 (5 bases). The CDR3 covers 16 residues. Deletions cut 6 bases from V and 7 bases from J, with 24 bases between. Germline values: CDR1 LNHDA, CDR2 SQIVND (reference sequence). The CDR3 sequence is CASSPSLLRDSIEAFF. The DNA of the CDR3 is TGTGCCAGTAGCCCCTCTCTACTCCGGGACTCCATTGAAGCTTTCTTT.

This rearrangement joins TRBV10-1 to TRBJ2-1, with TRBD2 matching 12 bases. Germline trimming cut 5 bases from V and 7 bases from J; bases unmatched to any gene: 12. Germline V gene lookup returns CDR1 WNHNN and CDR2 SYGVQD (reference sequence). This CDR3 spans 17 amino acids. This chain's CDR3 is CASSLNPSGRAVNEQFF. The CDR3 DNA is TGCGCCAGCAGTCTTAACCCTAGCGGGAGGGCGGTAAATGAGCAGTTCTTC.

The rearrangement uses TRBV18 and TRBJ1-1; no clear D. Germline assignment: CDR1 KGHSH and CDR2 LQKENI. V shed 4 bases and J shed 5 bases, with 8 bases lying between them. The CDR3 is made up of 12 amino acids. The CDR3 DNA reads as TGTGCCAGCTCACTTGACCCAACTGAAGCTTTCTTT. It codes for CASSLDPTEAFF.

The V gene is TRBV6-5, the J gene TRBJ1-2; D gene uncertain. The germline V gene has CDR1 MNHEY and CDR2 SVGAGI. The CDR3 runs to 12 residues. V was cut by 8 bases and J by 4 bases, with 11 bases left in between. CDR3 in DNA: TGTGCCAGCGCCCCTATACCCTATGGCTACACCTTC. Translation gives CASAPIPYGYTF.